A selection of T cell receptor beta chains follows, all from one sample in a study of T-cell memory formation after mild COVID-19. Each CDR3 protein gets one entry after TCRdb re-called the 5' RACE reads with MiXCR. Here the sample spans tens of thousands of distinct CDR3 sequences, about 6.8% being singletons. Sequencing was carried out using PBMCs or a T cell subset sorted from them (not recorded which). These TCRs come from an adult who had mild COVID-19 (a few samples of this study predate the infection). Cell type and time point are not known. Both conserved end residues are part of each CDR3.

TRBV7-2	TRBJ2-3	CASSTRQGSSTDTQYF
TRBV27	TRBJ2-3	CASSLSGLAGIDTQYF
TRBV4-2	TRBJ1-5	CASSQDPDRSNQPQHF
TRBV11-2	TRBJ2-7	CASAGSYEQYF
TRBV5-6	TRBJ2-3	CGTTGPSTDTQYF
TRBV28	TRBJ2-7	CASSKSDGYEQYF
TRBV7-7	TRBJ2-3	CASSPGGWGGTDTQYF
TRBV18	TRBJ2-7	CASSPSPGGSYEQYF
TRBV2	TRBJ2-1	CASRGLFNEQFF
TRBV4-1	TRBJ1-5	CASSQATGTQYAQHF
TRBV15	TRBJ1-6	CATSLIGGGNSPLHF
TRBV18	TRBJ2-7	CASSQAGTGGRGEQYF
TRBV11-2	TRBJ1-5	CASSLMGGKDQPQHF
TRBV12-3/TRBV12-4	TRBJ2-3	CASTPQDGGSGSAQYF
TRBV6-2/TRBV6-3	TRBJ2-7	CASIPRTGGSYEQYF
TRBV15	TRBJ2-1	CATSRDEASPLGEQFF
TRBV5-1	TRBJ2-2	CASSSTRSGVLGISNTGELFF
TRBV5-1	TRBJ2-7	CASSSKPGQGGLTYEQYF
TRBV9	TRBJ2-5	CASSVDGQEETQYF
TRBV6-5	TRBJ2-1	CASRTSGGGSYNEQFF
TRBV19	TRBJ2-2	CASSMNAGELFF
TRBV4-2	TRBJ2-1	CASSQAAGLAGASNEQFF
TRBV28	TRBJ1-2	CASSGSAGSGLKGYTF
TRBV15	TRBJ2-4	CATSRDEGIQYF
TRBV9	TRBJ1-6	CASSVGVSLNSPLHF
TRBV7-9	TRBJ2-7	CASSLYRDDEQYF
TRBV5-1	TRBJ2-7	CASSLGWTQTSYEQYF
TRBV5-1	TRBJ2-5	CASSLYGTQETQYF
TRBV29-1	TRBJ1-1	CSVGGVGAGVGAFF
TRBV6-5	TRBJ2-7	CASRPRALGSYEQYF
TRBV7-6	TRBJ2-5	CASSLGWTSGGEETQYF
TRBV5-1	TRBJ2-5	CASSSKPGQGGAWETQYF
TRBV7-8	TRBJ1-5	CASSLGGFNNQPQHF
TRBV6-5	TRBJ1-5	CASSYSGDQPQHF
TRBV5-1	TRBJ2-7	CASSLAHDSFYEQYF